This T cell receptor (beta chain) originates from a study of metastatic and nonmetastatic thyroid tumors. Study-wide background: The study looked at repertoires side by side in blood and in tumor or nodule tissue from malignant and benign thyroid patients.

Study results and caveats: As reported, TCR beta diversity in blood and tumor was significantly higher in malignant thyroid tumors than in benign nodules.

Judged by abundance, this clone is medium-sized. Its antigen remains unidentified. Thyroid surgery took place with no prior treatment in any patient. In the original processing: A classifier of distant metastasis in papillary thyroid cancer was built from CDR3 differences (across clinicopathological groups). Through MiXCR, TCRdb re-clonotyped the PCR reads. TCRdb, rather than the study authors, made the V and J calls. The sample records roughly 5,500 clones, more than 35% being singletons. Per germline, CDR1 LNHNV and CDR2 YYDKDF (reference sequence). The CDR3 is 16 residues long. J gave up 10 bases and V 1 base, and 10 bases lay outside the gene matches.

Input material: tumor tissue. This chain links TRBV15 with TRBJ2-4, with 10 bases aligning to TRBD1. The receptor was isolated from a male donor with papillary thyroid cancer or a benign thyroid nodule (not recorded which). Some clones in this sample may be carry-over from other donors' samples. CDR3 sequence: CATSRAPPGQGMIQYF. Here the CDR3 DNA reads TGTGCCACCAGCAGAGCCCCTCCGGGACAGGGGATGATTCAGTACTTC.